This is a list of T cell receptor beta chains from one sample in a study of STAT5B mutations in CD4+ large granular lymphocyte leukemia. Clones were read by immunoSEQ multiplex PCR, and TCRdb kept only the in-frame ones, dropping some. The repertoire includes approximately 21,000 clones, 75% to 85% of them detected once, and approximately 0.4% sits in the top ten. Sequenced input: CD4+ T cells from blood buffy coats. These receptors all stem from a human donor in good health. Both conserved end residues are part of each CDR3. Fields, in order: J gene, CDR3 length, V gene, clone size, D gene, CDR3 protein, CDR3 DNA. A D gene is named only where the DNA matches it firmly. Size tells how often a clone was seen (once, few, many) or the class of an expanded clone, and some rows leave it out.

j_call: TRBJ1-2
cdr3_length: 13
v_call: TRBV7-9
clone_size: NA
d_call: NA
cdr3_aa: CASSLAGGKGYTF
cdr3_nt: TGTGCCAGCAGCTTAGCGGGAGGGAAAGGCTACACCTTC

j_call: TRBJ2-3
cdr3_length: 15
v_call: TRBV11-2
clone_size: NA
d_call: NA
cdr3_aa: CASSLVLATTDTQYF
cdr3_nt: TGTGCCAGCAGCTTAGTCCTAGCAACAACAGATACGCAGTATTTT

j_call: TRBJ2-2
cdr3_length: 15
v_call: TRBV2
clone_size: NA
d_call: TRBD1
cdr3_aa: CASSGQGANTGELFF
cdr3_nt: TGTGCCAGCAGCGGACAGGGGGCGAACACCGGGGAGCTGTTTTTT

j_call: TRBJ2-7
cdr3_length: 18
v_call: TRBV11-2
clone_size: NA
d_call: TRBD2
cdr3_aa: CASSLGLAGVPSSYEQYF
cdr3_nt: TGTGCCAGCAGCTTAGGACTAGCGGGAGTCCCGAGCTCCTACGAGCAGTACTTC

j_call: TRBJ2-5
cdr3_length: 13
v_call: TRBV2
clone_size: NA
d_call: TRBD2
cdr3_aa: CASSLAGGETQYF
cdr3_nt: TGTGCCAGCAGTTTAGCGGGAGGGGAGACCCAGTACTTC

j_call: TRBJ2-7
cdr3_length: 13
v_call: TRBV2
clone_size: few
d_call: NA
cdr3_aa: CASTLTEYYEQYF
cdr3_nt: TGTGCCAGCACCCTGACAGAATACTACGAGCAGTACTTC

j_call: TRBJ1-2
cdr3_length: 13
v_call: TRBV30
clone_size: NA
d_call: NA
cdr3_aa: CAWSVNQGGGYTF
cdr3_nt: TGTGCCTGGAGTGTGAACCAGGGAGGTGGCTACACCTTC

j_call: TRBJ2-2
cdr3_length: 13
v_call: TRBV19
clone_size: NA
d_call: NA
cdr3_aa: CASSIAEGGELFF
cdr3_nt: TGTGCCAGTAGTATAGCAGAGGGGGGGGAGCTGTTTTTT

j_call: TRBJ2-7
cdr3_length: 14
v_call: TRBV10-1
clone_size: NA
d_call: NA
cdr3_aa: CASSVSRDFGEQYF
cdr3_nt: TGCGCCAGCAGTGTATCCCGGGATTTTGGAGAGCAGTACTTC

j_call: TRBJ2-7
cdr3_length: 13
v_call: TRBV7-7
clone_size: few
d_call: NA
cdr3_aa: CASSPTGDREQYF
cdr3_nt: TGTGCCAGCAGCCCAACGGGGGATCGCGAGCAGTACTTC

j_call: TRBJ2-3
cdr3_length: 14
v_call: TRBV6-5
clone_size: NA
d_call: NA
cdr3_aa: CASSYSRGTDTQYF
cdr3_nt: TGTGCCAGCAGTTACTCCCGGGGTACAGATACGCAGTATTTT

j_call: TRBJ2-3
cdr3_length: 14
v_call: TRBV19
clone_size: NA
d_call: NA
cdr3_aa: CASSTTGRTDTQYF
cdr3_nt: TGTGCCAGTAGTACTACAGGGCGCACAGATACGCAGTATTTT

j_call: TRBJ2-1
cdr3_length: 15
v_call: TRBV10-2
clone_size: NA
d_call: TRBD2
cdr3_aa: CASQARTSGGGEQFF
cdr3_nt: TGCGCCAGCCAGGCCCGGACTAGCGGGGGCGGTGAGCAGTTCTTC

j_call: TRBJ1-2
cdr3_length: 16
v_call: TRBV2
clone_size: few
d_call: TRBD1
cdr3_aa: CASSERGNRQGSGYTF
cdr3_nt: TGTGCCAGCAGTGAAAGGGGGAATAGACAGGGAAGCGGCTACACCTTC

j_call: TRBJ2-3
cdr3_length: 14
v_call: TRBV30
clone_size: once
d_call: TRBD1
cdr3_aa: CAWSANRGADTQYF
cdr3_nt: TGTGCCTGGAGCGCAAACAGGGGGGCAGATACGCAGTATTTT

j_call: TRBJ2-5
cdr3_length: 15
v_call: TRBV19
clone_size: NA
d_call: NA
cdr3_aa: CASSRFARGQETQYF
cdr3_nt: TGTGCCAGTAGTCGGTTCGCGCGGGGTCAAGAGACCCAGTACTTC

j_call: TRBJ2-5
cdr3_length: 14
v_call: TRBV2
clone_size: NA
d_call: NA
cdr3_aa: CASSELTSQETQYF
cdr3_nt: TGTGCCAGCAGTGAACTAACTAGTCAAGAGACCCAGTACTTC

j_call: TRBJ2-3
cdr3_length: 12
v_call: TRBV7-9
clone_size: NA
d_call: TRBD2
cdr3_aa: CASERESDTQYF
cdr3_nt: TGTGCCAGCGAGCGGGAGTCGGATACGCAGTATTTT

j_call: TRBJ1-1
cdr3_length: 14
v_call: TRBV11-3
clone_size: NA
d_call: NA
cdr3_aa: CASSLGVANTEAFF
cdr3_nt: TGTGCCAGCAGCTTAGGTGTAGCGAACACTGAAGCTTTCTTT

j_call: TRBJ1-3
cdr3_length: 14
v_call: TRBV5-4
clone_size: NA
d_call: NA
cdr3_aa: CASNIQGSGNTIYF
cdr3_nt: TGTGCCAGCAACATACAGGGAAGTGGGAACACCATATATTTT

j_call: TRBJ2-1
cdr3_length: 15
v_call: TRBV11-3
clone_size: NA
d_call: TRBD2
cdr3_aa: CASSLEGLAGNEQFF
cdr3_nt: TGTGCCAGCAGCTTAGAAGGACTAGCAGGCAATGAGCAGTTCTTC

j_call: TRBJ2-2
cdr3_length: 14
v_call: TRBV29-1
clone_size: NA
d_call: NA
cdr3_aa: CSVSVAGNTGELFF
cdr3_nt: TGCAGCGTATCGGTGGCCGGGAACACCGGGGAGCTGTTTTTT

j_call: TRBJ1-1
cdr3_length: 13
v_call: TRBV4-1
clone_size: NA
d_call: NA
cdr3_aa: CASSQAGPQKAFF
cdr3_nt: TGCGCCAGCAGCCAAGCGGGACCCCAGAAAGCTTTCTTT

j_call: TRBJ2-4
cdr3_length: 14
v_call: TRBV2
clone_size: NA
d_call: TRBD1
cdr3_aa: CASSVGQGENIQYF
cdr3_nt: TGTGCCAGCAGTGTAGGACAGGGAGAGAACATTCAGTACTTC

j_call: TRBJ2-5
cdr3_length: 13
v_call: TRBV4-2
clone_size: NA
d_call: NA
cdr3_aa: CASSQQREETQYF
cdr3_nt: TGTGCCAGCAGCCAACAGCGGGAAGAGACCCAGTACTTC

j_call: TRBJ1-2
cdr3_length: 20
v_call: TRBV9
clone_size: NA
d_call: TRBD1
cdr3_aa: CASSVVVFSAGTGGRYGYTF
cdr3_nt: TGTGCCAGCAGCGTAGTTGTATTTTCGGCGGGGACAGGGGGGAGGTACGGCTACACCTTC

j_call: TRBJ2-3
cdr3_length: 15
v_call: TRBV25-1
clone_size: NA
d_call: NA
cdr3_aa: CASTPPELSTDTQYF
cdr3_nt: TGTGCCAGCACCCCCCCGGAGCTGAGCACAGATACGCAGTATTTT

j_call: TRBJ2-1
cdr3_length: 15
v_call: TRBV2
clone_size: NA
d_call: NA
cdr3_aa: CASSSGTDVFGEQFF
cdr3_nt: TGTGCCAGCAGTTCCGGGACTGATGTGTTCGGGGAGCAGTTCTTC

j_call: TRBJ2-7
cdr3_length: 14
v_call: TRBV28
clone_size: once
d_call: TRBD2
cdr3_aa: CASSLSSGSDEQYF
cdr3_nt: TGTGCCAGCAGTTTATCTAGCGGGAGTGACGAGCAGTACTTC

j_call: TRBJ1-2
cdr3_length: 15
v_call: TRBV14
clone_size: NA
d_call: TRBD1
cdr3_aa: CASSQSGGLIAGYTF
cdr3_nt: TGTGCCAGCAGCCAATCAGGGGGCCTTATCGCTGGCTACACCTTC

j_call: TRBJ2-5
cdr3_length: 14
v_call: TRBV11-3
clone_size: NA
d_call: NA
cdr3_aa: CASSPPEAVETQYF
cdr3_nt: TGTGCCAGCAGCCCCCCAGAGGCAGTAGAGACCCAGTACTTC

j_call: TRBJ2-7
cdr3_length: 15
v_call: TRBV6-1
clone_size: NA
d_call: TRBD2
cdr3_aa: CASSEETSGIYEQYF
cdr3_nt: TGTGCCAGCAGCGAAGAGACTAGCGGGATATACGAGCAGTACTTC

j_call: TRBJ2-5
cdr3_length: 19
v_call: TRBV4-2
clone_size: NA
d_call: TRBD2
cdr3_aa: CASSQRLAGGGMVGETQYF
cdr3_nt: TGTGCCAGCAGCCAACGACTAGCGGGAGGTGGAATGGTAGGGGAGACCCAGTACTTC

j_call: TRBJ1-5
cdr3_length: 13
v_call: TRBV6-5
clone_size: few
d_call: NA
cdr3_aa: CASSYRQNQPQHF
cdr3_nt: TGTGCCAGCAGTTACAGGCAAAATCAGCCCCAGCATTTT

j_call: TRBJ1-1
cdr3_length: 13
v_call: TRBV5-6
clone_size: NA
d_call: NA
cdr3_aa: CASSLRTLTGAFF
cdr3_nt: TGTGCCAGCAGTCTCCGAACTTTGACGGGAGCTTTCTTT

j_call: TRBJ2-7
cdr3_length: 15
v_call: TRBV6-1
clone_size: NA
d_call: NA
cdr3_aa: CASSDRGLIVYEQYF
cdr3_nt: TGTGCCAGCAGTGACAGAGGGCTCATAGTCTACGAGCAGTACTTC

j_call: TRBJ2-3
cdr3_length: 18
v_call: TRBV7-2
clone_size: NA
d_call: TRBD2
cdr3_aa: CASSLEVAGGPYTDTQYF
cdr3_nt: TGTGCCAGCAGCTTAGAGGTAGCGGGAGGGCCTTACACAGATACGCAGTATTTT

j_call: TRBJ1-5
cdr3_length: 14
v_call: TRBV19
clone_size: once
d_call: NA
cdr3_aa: CASSIGSSNQPQHF
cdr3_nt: TGTGCCAGTAGTATCGGTTCTAGCAATCAGCCCCAGCATTTT

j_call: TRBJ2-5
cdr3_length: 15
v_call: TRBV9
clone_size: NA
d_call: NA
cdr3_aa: CASSVGALYQETQYF
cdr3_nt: TGTGCCAGCAGCGTAGGAGCCTTATACCAAGAGACCCAGTACTTC

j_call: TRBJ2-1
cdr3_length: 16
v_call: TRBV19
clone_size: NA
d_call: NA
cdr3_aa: CASYPTYPGWDNEQFF
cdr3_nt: TGTGCCAGTTACCCCACTTATCCGGGTTGGGACAATGAGCAGTTCTTC

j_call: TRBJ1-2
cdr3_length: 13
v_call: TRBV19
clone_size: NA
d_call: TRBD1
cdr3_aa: CASGLGTVYGYTF
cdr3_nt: TGTGCCAGTGGTCTCGGGACAGTTTATGGCTACACCTTC

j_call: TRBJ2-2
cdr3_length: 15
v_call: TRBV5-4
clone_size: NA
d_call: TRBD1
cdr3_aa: CASSWGTGDTGELFF
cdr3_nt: TGTGCCAGCAGCTGGGGGACAGGGGACACCGGGGAGCTGTTTTTT

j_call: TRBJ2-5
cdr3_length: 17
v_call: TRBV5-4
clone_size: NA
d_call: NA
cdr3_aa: CASSLTLIGPAFETQYF
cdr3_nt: TGTGCCAGCAGCTTGACATTGATCGGCCCCGCTTTTGAGACCCAGTACTTC

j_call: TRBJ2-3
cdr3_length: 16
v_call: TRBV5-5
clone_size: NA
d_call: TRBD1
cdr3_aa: CASSWRGQASGNTQYF
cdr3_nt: TGTGCCAGCAGCTGGAGGGGACAGGCCTCCGGGAATACGCAGTATTTT

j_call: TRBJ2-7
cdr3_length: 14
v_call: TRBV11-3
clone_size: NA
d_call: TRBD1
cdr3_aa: CASSVGQGGYEQYF
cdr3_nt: TGTGCCAGCAGCGTCGGACAGGGAGGCTACGAGCAGTACTTC

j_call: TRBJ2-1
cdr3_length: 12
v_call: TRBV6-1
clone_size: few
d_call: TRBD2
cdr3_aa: CASSGPSGKEFF
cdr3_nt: TGTGCCAGCAGTGGCCCAAGCGGGAAAGAGTTCTTC

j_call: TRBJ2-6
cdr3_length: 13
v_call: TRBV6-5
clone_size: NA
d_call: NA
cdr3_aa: CASSYSGANVLTF
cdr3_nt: TGTGCCAGCAGTTACTCTGGGGCCAACGTCCTGACTTTC

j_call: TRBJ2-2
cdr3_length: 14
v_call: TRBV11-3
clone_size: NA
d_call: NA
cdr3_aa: CASSLGGAPGELFF
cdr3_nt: TGTGCCAGCAGCTTAGGTGGGGCCCCCGGGGAGCTGTTTTTT

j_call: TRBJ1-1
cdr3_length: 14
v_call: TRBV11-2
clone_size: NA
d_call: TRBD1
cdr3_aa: CASSRGGGVTEAFF
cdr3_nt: TGTGCCAGCAGCCGGGGAGGGGGCGTCACTGAAGCTTTCTTT

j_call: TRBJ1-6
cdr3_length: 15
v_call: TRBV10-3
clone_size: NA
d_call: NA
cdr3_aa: CAIRLGTLGNSPLHF
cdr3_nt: TGTGCCATCAGGCTCGGGACGCTCGGTAATTCACCCCTCCACTTT